A single TCR beta chain is shown here with its context. No antigen is known for it. This specimen belongs to a study of cytomegalovirus exposure and HLA in healthy donors. Study-wide results and caveats: As a later analysis showed, a missense DCLRE1C variant was linked to trimming of TCR beta V- and J-genes.

V shed 4 bases, J shed 4 bases, and the junction held 22 bases outside the gene matches. CDR3 length: 21 residues. Germline CDR1 and CDR2: SGHVS and FQNEAQ. This PCR relied on a set of 60 Vbeta primers and 13 Jbeta primers. The method was immunoSEQ multiplex PCR; TCRdb's version includes in-frame clones alone and lacks a portion of them. Among 85,000 to 100,000 clones listed, 84% were seen once. The material sequenced was PBMCs. The sequence was obtained from a woman aged 18-29 years in good health and CMV-seropositive. The rearrangement links TRBV7-8 to TRBJ2-1; 10 bases agree with TRBD2. The CDR3 coding sequence is TGTGCCAGCAGCTACCTAATACCAGCGGGAGGGGGTACACCCCCTTACAATGAGCAGTTCTTC. This sequence encodes CASSYLIPAGGGTPPYNEQFF. The whole variable domain, remainder taken from reference TRBV7-8 and TRBJ2-1, is GAGVSQSPRYKVAKRGQDVALRCDPISGHVSLFWYQQALGQGPEFLTYFQNEAQLDKSGLPSDRFFAERPEGSVSTLKIQRTQQEDSAVYLCASSYLIPAGGGTPPYNEQFFGPGTRLTVL.